This TCR beta chain is drawn from a study of regulatory T cells in long-lasting Graves disease. The study's findings and limits: Persistent disease preferred TRBV28, TRBJ1-2 and TRBJ2-5; new disease, TRBV20-1 and TRBJ2-1.

Sample time point: newly diagnosed GD, antithyroid drugs for less than 3 months. The authors made the TCR library using RNA they extracted from PBMCs. V lost 0 bases and J lost 8, with 13 bases in between. CDR1 and CDR2 from the germline V gene are KGHSH and LQKENI. CDR3 length: 15 amino acids. Construction of TCR beta libraries relied on iRepertoire HTBI primers and on Arm-PCR targeting CDR3 regions. TCRdb fed the multiplex PCR reads into MiXCR, producing one record per CDR3 protein. The sample records about 500,000 distinct CDR3 sequences, around 13% being singletons. This clonotype was seen more than once but under ten times. Its specificity is not known. These records were also assigned to another study, of T cells in Graves' hyperthyroidism and ophthalmopathy. This second study says: HTBI primers were used for first-round RT-PCR of the TCR CDR3.

The rearrangement links TRBV18 to TRBJ1-4; D is undetermined. This specimen was peripheral blood mononuclear cells (PBMCs), taken at new diagnosis, from a patient treated with antithyroid drugs. This receptor was obtained from a woman aged 30 to 39 with Graves disease. CDR3 loop: CASSPPSGMGEKLFF. The CDR3 DNA reads TGTGCCAGCTCACCACCTAGCGGCATGGGAGAAAAACTGTTTTTT. Full variable domain (outside the CDR3, taken from reference TRBV18 and TRBJ1-4): NAGVMQNPRHLVRRRGQEARLRCSPMKGHSHVYWYRQLPEEGLKFMVYLQKENIIDESGMPKERFSAEFPKEGPSILRIQQVVRGDSAAYFCASSPPSGMGEKLFFGSGTQLSVL.